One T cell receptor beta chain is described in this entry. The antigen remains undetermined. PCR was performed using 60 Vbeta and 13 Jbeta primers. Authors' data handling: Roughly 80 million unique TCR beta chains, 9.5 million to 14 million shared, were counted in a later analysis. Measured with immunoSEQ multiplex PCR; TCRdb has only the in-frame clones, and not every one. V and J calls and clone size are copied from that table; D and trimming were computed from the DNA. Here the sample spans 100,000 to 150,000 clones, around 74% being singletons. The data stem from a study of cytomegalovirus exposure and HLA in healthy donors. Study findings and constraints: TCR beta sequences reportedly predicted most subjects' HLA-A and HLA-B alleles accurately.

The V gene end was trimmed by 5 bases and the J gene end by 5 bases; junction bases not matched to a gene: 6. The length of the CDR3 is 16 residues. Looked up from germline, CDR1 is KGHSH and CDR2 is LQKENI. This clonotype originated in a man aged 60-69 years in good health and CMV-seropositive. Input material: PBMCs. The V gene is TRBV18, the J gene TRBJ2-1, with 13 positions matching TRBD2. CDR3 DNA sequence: TGTGCCAGCTCATCCGGACTAGCGGGGGATAACAATGAGCAGTTCTTC. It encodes CASSSGLAGDNNEQFF.